The subject of this entry is one T cell receptor (beta chain). The antigen is not known. The table came from immunoSEQ multiplex PCR; TCRdb's copy has only in-frame clones and leaves some out. Among tens of thousands of clones, roughly four fifths were seen once, and the ten largest hold over 20%. CDR1 and CDR2 from the germline V gene are SGHTA and FQGTGA. CDR3 length: 13 amino acids. V gave up 4 bases and J gave up 4 bases; unmatched junction bases: 1. The data belong to a study of lymphopenia after photon versus proton radiotherapy. General observations from the study: Oligoclonal CD8+ Temra expansion after nadir drove photon patients' diversity drop. A bigger post-nadir fall in TCR diversity correlated inversely with survival time in deceased patients. Survival link was tested only in deceased patients; proton benefit remains a possibility. Proton therapy kept repertoires fairly stable, unlike photons, which gained effector/memory cells.

This clonotype was sampled from a woman in her seventies with pancreatic cancer. This rearrangement joins TRBV7-3 to TRBJ2-7, with 10 bases lining up with TRBD2. This specimen consisted of peripheral blood, obtained from a patient treated with proton-based radiotherapy. The CDR3 spells CASSSSGSYEQYF. CDR3 coding DNA: TGTGCCAGCAGCTCTAGCGGGAGTTACGAGCAGTACTTC.